The sequence of this T cell receptor (beta chain) was determined in a study of cytomegalovirus exposure and HLA in healthy donors. Germline V CDR1 and CDR2: SGHDT, YYEEEE. The CDR3 runs 14 residues. V was pared by 2 bases and J by 1 base, with 2 bases of the junction left unmatched. Researchers ran the PCR with 60 Vbeta and 13 Jbeta primers. In the source study's methods: Around 80 million unique TCR beta chains, about 11 million of them shared, were counted by a later analysis. Measured with immunoSEQ multiplex PCR; TCRdb has only the in-frame clones, and not every one. D and trimming were read from the DNA, whereas the V and J calls and clone size are those reported in that table. The data hold 30,000 to 40,000 clones, with roughly 81% observed a single time. Findings and limits, study-wide: V- and J-gene trimming in TCR beta was tied to a missense DCLRE1C variant by an analysis performed later. The HLA-A and HLA-B alleles of most subjects were reportedly predicted accurately from TCR beta sequences. Sequencing likely produced, as an artifact, a cluster of highly shared sequence variants.

With respect to this clone: Its antigen is currently unknown.

The chain has TRBV5-6 and TRBJ1-1; 7 bases line up with TRBD1. This TCR was sampled from a woman in her 40s in good health and CMV-seronegative. Sequenced material: PBMCs. The CDR3 region has the DNA TGTGCCAGCAGCTTCCGGGACAGGAACACTGAAGCTTTCTTT. Translation gives CASSFRDRNTEAFF.